Following are 14 T cell receptor beta chains from one sample sequenced in a study of T-cell memory formation after mild COVID-19. TCRdb called the 5' RACE reads again in MiXCR, with one record for every CDR3 protein. The profile shows some 350,000 distinct CDR3 sequences, 13% of them singletons. Source material: PBMCs or a T cell subset sorted from them (not recorded which). The receptors originated from a man younger than 35 who had mild COVID-19 (a few samples of this study predate the infection). Cell type and time point are not known.

CDR3 loop: CATSREAPGVTGELFF. CDR3 sequence (DNA): TGTGCCACCAGCAGAGAGGCGCCAGGGGTGACCGGGGAGCTGTTTTTT. The chain joins TRBV15 to TRBJ2-2; tentative D call: TRBD1 (6 bases). Trimming cost V 0 bases and J 5 bases, with 13 bases left between them. Germline V CDR1 and CDR2: LNHNV, YYDKDF (reference sequence). The CDR3 is made up of 16 amino acids.

CDR3 sequence (DNA): TGTGCCAGCAGACCCGGGACAGGGGGCCTCTATGGCTACACCTTC. Translating gives CASRPGTGGLYGYTF. The J gene is TRBJ1-2, the V gene TRBV28; 12 bases align to TRBD1. CDR3 size: 15 residues. Trimming cost V 6 bases and J 4 bases; bases outside gene matches: 6. CDR1 and CDR2 (germline): MDHEN, SYDVKM.

This sequence joins TRBV20-1 and TRBJ1-3; D gene ambiguous. Looked up from germline, CDR1 is DFQATT and CDR2 is SNEGSKA (reference sequence). This CDR3 is 12 amino acids long. With 1 base removed from V and 5 bases from J, the gap between germline ends came to 6 bases. For the CDR3, the DNA is TGCAGTGCTAGAGGGATTCGAAACACCATATATTTT. Encoded protein: CSARGIRNTIYF.

The chain has TRBV20-1 and TRBJ2-7; 7 nucleotides agree with TRBD1. The CDR3 is made up of 16 amino acids. CDR1 and CDR2 from the germline V gene are DFQATT and SNEGSKA (reference sequence). The V segment lost 0 bases and the J segment 0 bases; nucleotides outside the gene matches: 8. CDR3 amino acids: CSARDGDSPYSYEQYV. Written as DNA, the CDR3 is TGCAGTGCTAGAGATGGGGACAGCCCCTACTCCTACGAGCAGTACGTC.

This clonotype was picked up a small number of times. The rearrangement links TRBV5-1 to TRBJ2-1, with 14 nucleotides matching TRBD2. The CDR3 contains 16 residues. J was trimmed by 6 bases and V by 4 bases; bases with no gene match: 6. Germline-derived CDR1 and CDR2 are SGHRS and YFSETQ. The CDR3 region has the DNA TGCGCCAGCAGCCTGCCCGGGACTAGCGGGGGCAATGAGCAGTTCTTC. Its translation is CASSLPGTSGGNEQFF.

The table lists this clonotype with a count of one. The V and J genes are TRBV9 and TRBJ2-1; the D gene is possibly TRBD1 (5 bases). This CDR3 contains 14 residues. Trimming removed 3 bases from V and 4 bases from J, with 11 bases in between. Germline CDR1 reads SGDLS; CDR2 reads YYNGEE. As DNA, the CDR3 is TGTGCCAGCAGCGGTCGACAGAGTTACAATGAGCAGTTCTTC. Translation gives CASSGRQSYNEQFF.

This chain uses TRBV4-1 with TRBJ2-3, with 9 bases matching TRBD1. V lost 4 bases, J lost 5 bases, and 10 bases stayed unmatched. CDR3 length equals 16 residues. Germline CDR1 MGHRA, CDR2 YSYEKL. The CDR3 sequence: CASSLSYRGQGDTQYF. As DNA, the CDR3 is TGCGCCAGCAGCCTCTCCTACAGGGGGCAGGGAGATACGCAGTATTTT.

Only a few counts were recorded for this clonotype. CDR3 bases: TGCGCCAGCAGTGAGTCGGGGGTGGGAACGCAGTATTTT. This encodes CASSESGVGTQYF. The chain employs TRBV10-2 and TRBJ2-3; tentatively, D is TRBD1 or TRBD2 (5 bases each). Germline CDR1 is WSHSY and CDR2 is SAAADI. Trimming stripped 0 bases from V and 9 bases from J, with 10 bases between. The CDR3 has 13 amino acids.

The sample holds a few counts of this clonotype. V and J are TRBV19 and TRBJ1-4; no reliable D call. Germline V gene lookup returns CDR1 LNHDA and CDR2 SQIVND (reference sequence). The CDR3 has 12 residues. The ends were cut back, 1 base at V and 6 bases at J, with 3 bases in the middle. Here the CDR3 reads CASSIADEKLFF. The DNA of the CDR3 is TGTGCCAGTAGTATAGCCGATGAAAAACTGTTTTTT.

The chain combines TRBV10-3 with TRBJ1-5; the D is unclear. The germline V gene encodes CDR1 ENHRY and CDR2 SYGVKD. This CDR3 is built from 14 residues. Trimming stripped 4 bases from V and 2 bases from J, with 9 bases between. The CDR3 protein is CAISVKGGNQPQHF. CDR3 DNA sequence: TGTGCCATCAGTGTTAAGGGAGGCAATCAGCCCCAGCATTTT.

In its sample, this clonotype was seen many times. The rearrangement uses TRBV10-3 and TRBJ1-2, with D possibly matching TRBD1 (5 bases). Looked up from germline, CDR1 is ENHRY and CDR2 is SYGVKD. The CDR3 spans 15 residues. Trimming left V 3 bases short and J 1 base short, with 12 bases between. CDR3: CAISDPGRDNYGYTF. CDR3 DNA: TGTGCCATCAGTGATCCGGGACGGGATAACTATGGCTACACCTTC.

The V call is TRBV12-3 or TRBV12-4, the J call TRBJ2-2; D possibly corresponds to TRBD2 (7 bases). The CDR3 consists of 16 residues. Trimming took off 6 bases at V and 0 bases at J, with 14 bases between the two ends. This CDR3 is CASSPEGGPNTGELFF. The CDR3, as DNA: TGTGCCAGCAGCCCTGAGGGGGGGCCGAACACCGGGGAGCTGTTTTTT.

The rearrangement links TRBV19 to TRBJ2-3, with unresolved D. V lost 7 bases and J 3 bases, leaving 11 bases between the germline ends. This CDR3 region has 13 residues. Germline CDR1 reads LNHDA; CDR2 reads SQIVND (reference sequence). For the CDR3, the DNA is TGTGCCAGTAATAAGGGAAGGACAGATACGCAGTATTTT. Its translation: CASNKGRTDTQYF.

The sample holds a few counts of this clonotype. The CDR3 here is CSARTYFNEQFF. The CDR3 region has the DNA TGCAGTGCTAGAACATATTTCAATGAGCAGTTCTTC. The rearrangement links TRBV20-1 to TRBJ2-1; D is undetermined. The CDR3 consists of 12 residues. V lost 2 bases to trimming and J lost 6 bases, with 8 bases between them. Germline V gene lookup returns CDR1 DFQATT and CDR2 SNEGSKA (reference sequence).